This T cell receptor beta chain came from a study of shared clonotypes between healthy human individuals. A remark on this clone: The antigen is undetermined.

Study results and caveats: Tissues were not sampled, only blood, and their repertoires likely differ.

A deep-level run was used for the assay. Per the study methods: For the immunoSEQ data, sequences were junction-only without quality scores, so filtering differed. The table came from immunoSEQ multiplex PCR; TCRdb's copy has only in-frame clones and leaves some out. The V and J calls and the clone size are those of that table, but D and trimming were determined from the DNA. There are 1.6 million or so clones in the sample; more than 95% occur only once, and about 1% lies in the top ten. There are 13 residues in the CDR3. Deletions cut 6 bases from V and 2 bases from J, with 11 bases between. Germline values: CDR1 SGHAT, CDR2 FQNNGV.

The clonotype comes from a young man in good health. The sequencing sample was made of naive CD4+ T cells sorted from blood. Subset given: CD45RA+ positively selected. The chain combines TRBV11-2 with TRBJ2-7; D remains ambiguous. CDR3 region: CASSSARTYEQYF. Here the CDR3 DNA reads TGTGCCAGCAGTTCCGCACGCACCTACGAGCAGTACTTC.